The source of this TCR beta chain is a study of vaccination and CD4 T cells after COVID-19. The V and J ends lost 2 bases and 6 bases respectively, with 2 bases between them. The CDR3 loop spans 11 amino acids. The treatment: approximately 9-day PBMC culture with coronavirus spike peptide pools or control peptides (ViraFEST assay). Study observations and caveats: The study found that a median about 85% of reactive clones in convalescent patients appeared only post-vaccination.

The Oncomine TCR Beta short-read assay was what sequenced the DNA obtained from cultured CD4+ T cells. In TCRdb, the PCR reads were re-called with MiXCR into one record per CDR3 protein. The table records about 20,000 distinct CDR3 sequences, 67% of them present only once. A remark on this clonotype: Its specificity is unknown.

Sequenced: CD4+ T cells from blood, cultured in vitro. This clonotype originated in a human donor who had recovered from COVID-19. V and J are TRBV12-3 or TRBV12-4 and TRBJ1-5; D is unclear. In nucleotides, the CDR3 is TGTGCCAGCAGTTTAAGTCAGCCCCAGCATTTT. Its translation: CASSLSQPQHF.